The 17 T cell receptor beta chains listed next were all sequenced from one sample in a study of cytomegalovirus exposure and HLA in healthy donors (dated by TCRdb to the late 2010s). Receptors were amplified or captured by the immunoSEQ multiplex PCR assay. For the multiplex PCR, a mixture combining 60 forward primers for TCR Vbeta segments and 13 reverse primers for TCR Jbeta segments was used. What TCRdb holds here is the immuneACCESS table cut down to in-frame rearrangements. Part of the clones is not present; checked against another copy, under half of the missing clones reflect an unresolved V gene, and the others are unexplained. In all, the sample holds 130,000 or so clones, and roughly 89% of those were seen once. The ten largest clonotypes hold 4.5% to 6.5% of the sample. Sample: PBMCs. Every receptor here comes from a woman between 25 and 40 years old in good health and CMV-seronegative.

The V and J genes are TRBV5-1 and TRBJ1-1; TRBD1 might be the D (6 bases). This CDR3 has 13 residues. Germline CDR1 and CDR2: SGHRS and YFSETQ. V dropped 0 bases and J dropped 4 bases, with 7 bases sitting between them. The CDR3 loop reads CASSLDRATEAFF. The CDR3 bases are TGCGCCAGCAGCTTGGACAGGGCCACTGAAGCTTTCTTT.

The rearrangement uses TRBV5-1 and TRBJ1-5; 9 positions match TRBD1. The length of the CDR3 is 23 residues. Losses at the gene ends were 4 bases for V and 3 bases for J; bases not matched to a gene: 29. CDR1 is SGHRS, CDR2 YFSETQ, per germline. The CDR3 reads CASSTRHRDRVDSFGGTNQPQHF. DNA for the CDR3: TGCGCCAGCAGCACCAGACACCGGGACAGGGTTGACTCATTTGGGGGGACCAATCAGCCCCAGCATTTT.

This chain joins TRBV9 and TRBJ1-1; D is perhaps TRBD1 (6 bases). The CDR3 covers 15 residues. With 3 bases removed from V and 5 bases from J, the gap between germline ends came to 17 bases. Germline loops: CDR1 SGDLS, CDR2 YYNGEE. The CDR3 nucleotides read TGTGCCAGCAGCGCCGGAAGACAGGCGAGAACTGAAGCTTTCTTT. Amino acid sequence: CASSAGRQARTEAFF.

This clone was seen once. This chain links TRBV5-1 with TRBJ2-2; a possible D gene is TRBD1 (6 bases). The CDR3 contains 15 residues. CDR1 and CDR2 from the germline V gene are SGHRS and YFSETQ. The V gene lost 0 bases and the J gene lost 6 bases, with 12 bases spanning the gap. The CDR3 loop reads CASSLATGLSGELFF. CDR3 DNA: TGCGCCAGCAGCTTGGCGACAGGTTTATCCGGGGAGCTGTTTTTT.

This chain uses TRBV11-2 with TRBJ2-3; no definite D call. Looked up from germline, CDR1 is SGHAT and CDR2 is FQNNGV. The V and J ends lost 3 bases and 3 bases respectively, with 13 bases between them. The CDR3 is 15 residues long. The CDR3 loop reads CASSFHPMRTDTQYF. CDR3 sequence (DNA): TGTGCCAGCAGCTTTCACCCTATGAGGACAGATACGCAGTATTTT.

The chain couples TRBV19 to TRBJ1-2; 9 bases map to TRBD1. The CDR3 length is 14 residues. Germline V gives CDR1 LNHDA, CDR2 SQIVND (reference sequence). Trimming cost V 7 bases and J 13 bases; bases outside gene matches: 16. The CDR3 loop reads CASNTANRGRDPTF. The CDR3 DNA sequence: TGTGCCAGTAACACAGCAAACAGGGGGCGCGATCCCACCTTC.

This clone was seen only once. The chain carries TRBV5-1 and TRBJ1-2; D gene ambiguous. The CDR3 has 13 residues. Germline-derived CDR1 and CDR2 are SGHRS and YFSETQ. V was clipped by 4 bases and J by 8 bases, with 15 bases between them. CDR3 protein: CASSSGIHGGYTF. Here the CDR3 DNA reads TGCGCCAGCAGCAGCGGGATCCATGGGGGCTACACCTTC.

V and J are TRBV27 and TRBJ2-7; TRBD2 might be the D (5 bases). CDR1 MNHEY and CDR2 SMNVEV come from the germline V gene (reference sequence). The CDR3 length is 11 residues. Trimming removed 7 bases from V and 2 bases from J, with 6 bases in between. CDR3 nucleotides: TGTGCCAGCAAGGGAGCCTACGAGCAGTACTTC. Translation gives CASKGAYEQYF.

This CDR3 reads CASSIRGRGGRHEQFF. Here the CDR3 DNA reads TGTGCCAGTAGTATTCGGGGGCGGGGGGGCCGCCATGAGCAGTTCTTC. The chain links TRBV19 to TRBJ2-1, with 9 bases lining up with TRBD2. The CDR3 spans 16 residues. The germline V gene has CDR1 LNHDA and CDR2 SQIVND (reference sequence). J lost 8 bases, V lost 3 bases, and 11 bases had no gene match.

This chain connects TRBV30 to TRBJ2-3; 8 nucleotides line up with TRBD2. V was pared by 3 bases and J by 6 bases, with 11 bases of the junction left unmatched. This CDR3 region has 15 residues. Germline-derived CDR1 and CDR2 are GTSNPN and SVGIG (reference sequence). The DNA of the CDR3 is TGTGCCTGGAGGGAGTTAGCGGGACCTGGGGATACGCAGTATTTT. Protein sequence: CAWRELAGPGDTQYF.

CDR3 in amino acids: CATTGGSYEQYF. The CDR3 region has the DNA TGTGCCACCACAGGGGGCTCCTACGAGCAGTACTTC. The chain recombines TRBV10-3 with TRBJ2-7; TRBD1 matches at 8 bases. The CDR3 spans 12 residues. The ends lost 10 bases at V and 0 bases at J; junction bases unmatched: 2. Germline V gene lookup returns CDR1 ENHRY and CDR2 SYGVKD.

The genes are TRBV18 and TRBJ2-1, with 10 bases lining up with TRBD1. Germline CDR1 KGHSH, CDR2 LQKENI. The trim removed 4 bases at V and 5 bases at J, leaving 5 bases unmatched. The length of the CDR3 is 15 residues. For the CDR3, the DNA is TGTGCCAGCTCACGATCCGGGACAGGGGACAATGAGCAGTTCTTC. Its protein is CASSRSGTGDNEQFF. Variable domain in full (rest from reference TRBV18 and TRBJ2-1): NAGVMQNPRHLVRRRGQEARLRCSPMKGHSHVYWYRQLPEEGLKFMVYLQKENIIDESGMPKERFSAEFPKEGPSILRIQQVVRGDSAAYFCASSRSGTGDNEQFFGPGTRLTVL.

The V and J genes are TRBV30 and TRBJ1-5; the match to TRBD1 covers 7 bases. The germline CDR1 and CDR2 sequences are GTSNPN and SVGIG (reference sequence). This CDR3 has 13 residues. With V trimmed by 5 bases and J by 6 bases, 7 bases remained unmatched. The CDR3 reads CAWDRAEGQPQHF. The CDR3 DNA reads TGTGCCTGGGACAGGGCTGAGGGTCAGCCCCAGCATTTT. The variable domain in full, completed from reference TRBV30 and TRBJ1-5, reads SQTIHQWPATLVQPVGSPLSLECTVEGTSNPNLYWYRQAAGRGLQLLFYSVGIGQISSEVPQNLSASRPQDRQFILSSKKLLLSDSGFYLCAWDRAEGQPQHFGDGTRLSIL.

This CDR3 is CASSQEVRGNYGYTF. The CDR3 region has the DNA TGTGCCAGCAGCCAAGAGGTGCGGGGAAACTATGGCTACACCTTC. The chain is built from TRBV4-2 and TRBJ1-2; no clear D gene. The CDR3 has 15 residues. Trimming pared 0 bases from V and 2 bases from J, leaving 10 bases between. Germline assignment: CDR1 LGHNA and CDR2 YNFKEQ.

This clone occurred a few times. This chain joins TRBV4-3 and TRBJ2-7; 7 bases agree with TRBD2. Germline-derived CDR1 and CDR2 are LGHNA and YSLEER. There are 14 residues in the CDR3. Trimming cost V 3 bases and J 3 bases; bases outside gene matches: 5. CDR3 in DNA: TGCGCCAGCAGCCAGGGACTACCCAACTACGAGCAGTACTTC. Its protein is CASSQGLPNYEQYF.

The chain has TRBV29-1 and TRBJ2-1; 9 nucleotides align to TRBD2. J lost 10 bases, V lost 4 bases, and 11 bases had no gene match. The CDR3 is 14 residues long. From germline, CDR1 is SQVTM and CDR2 ANQGSEA. The CDR3 DNA sequence: TGCAGCGTTGGATCTAGCGGGATTTCGGGAGAGCAGTTCTTC. It codes for CSVGSSGISGEQFF.

The chain combines TRBV28 with TRBJ2-7, with 9 bases aligning to TRBD1. This CDR3 has 14 residues. Trimming removed 4 bases from V and 1 base from J; junction bases left unmatched: 2. Germline V gene sequence: CDR1 MDHEN, CDR2 SYDVKM. CDR3 loop: CASSSGQGSYEQYF. For the CDR3, the DNA is TGTGCCAGCAGTTCCGGACAGGGGTCCTACGAGCAGTACTTC.